The rows below give T cell receptor beta chains drawn from one sample of a study of blood T cell repertoires in COVID-19. Some clones are missing from TCRdb's copy, which holds only in-frame ones; the method was immunoSEQ multiplex PCR. The table includes over 55,000 clones, 87% detected once. The sample comprised peripheral blood. The receptor source for this set is an elderly woman with COVID-19, enrolled during active disease. Each CDR3 is given with its conserved first and last residue. D genes are given only for firm matches. The size entry is marked missing in some rows and otherwise reads once, few, many or a size class.

clone_size,j_call,d_call,v_call,cdr3_aa,cdr3_nt
once,TRBJ2-5,.,TRBV6-5,CASISGAAGETQYF,TGTGCCAGCATCTCAGGGGCCGCCGGGGAGACCCAGTACTTC
.,TRBJ2-2,TRBD2,TRBV2,CASSETRGGTGELFF,TGTGCCAGCAGTGAAACACGGGGGGGCACCGGGGAGCTGTTTTTT
.,TRBJ1-6,.,TRBV5-6,CASSHRTASYNSPLHF,TGTGCCAGCAGCCACCGCACAGCCTCCTATAATTCACCCCTCCACTTT
.,TRBJ2-1,.,TRBV11-2,CASSLDLLDTYYNEQFF,TGTGCCAGCAGCTTAGATCTTTTAGACACCTACTACAATGAGCAGTTCTTC
.,TRBJ1-2,TRBD1,TRBV18,CASRLDRGTYGYTF,TGTGCCAGCCGACTGGACAGGGGGACCTATGGCTACACCTTC
.,TRBJ1-2,TRBD1,TRBV12-3/TRBV12-4,CASTPDRDYGYTF,TGTGCCAGCACTCCCGACAGGGACTATGGCTACACCTTC
.,TRBJ2-2,TRBD2,TRBV19,CASIKRGDNTGELFF,TGTGCCAGTATAAAGCGGGGGGATAACACCGGGGAGCTGTTTTTT
.,TRBJ2-3,TRBD2,TRBV5-1,CASSPRTSGASTDTQYF,TGCGCCAGCAGCCCGCGGACTAGCGGGGCGTCCACAGATACGCAGTATTTT
.,TRBJ1-6,TRBD1,TRBV5-6,CASSLGGTGNSPLHF,TGTGCCAGCAGCTTGGGGGGGACAGGGAATTCACCCCTCCACTTT
.,TRBJ2-5,TRBD2,TRBV6-5,CASSYGAGAYQETQYF,TGTGCCAGCAGTTATGGAGCGGGGGCTTATCAAGAGACCCAGTACTTC
.,TRBJ1-2,TRBD1,TRBV9,CASTALNGTGMSFNYGYTF,TGTGCCAGCACTGCCCTAAACGGGACAGGGATGAGTTTTAACTATGGCTACACCTTC
.,TRBJ2-1,TRBD2,TRBV11-3,CASSLASGGYNEQFF,TGTGCCAGCAGCTTAGCCAGCGGGGGCTACAATGAGCAGTTCTTC
once,TRBJ2-1,.,TRBV6-9,CASSYQGGVCDEQFF,TGTGCCAGCAGTTATCAGGGTGGGGTTTGTGATGAGCAGTTCTTC